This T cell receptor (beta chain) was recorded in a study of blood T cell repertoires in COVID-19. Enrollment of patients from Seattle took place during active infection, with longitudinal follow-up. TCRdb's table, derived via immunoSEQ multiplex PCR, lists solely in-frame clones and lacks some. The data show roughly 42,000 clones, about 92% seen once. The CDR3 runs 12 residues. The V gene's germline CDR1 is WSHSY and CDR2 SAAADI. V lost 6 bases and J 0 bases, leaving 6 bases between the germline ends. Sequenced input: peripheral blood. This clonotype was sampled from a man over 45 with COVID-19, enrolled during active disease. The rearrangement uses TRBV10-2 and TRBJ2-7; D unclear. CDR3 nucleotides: TGCGCCAGCAGACAGCTCTCCTACGAGCAGTACTTC. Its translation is CASRQLSYEQYF.